This T cell receptor (beta chain) was obtained from a study of cytomegalovirus exposure and HLA in healthy donors. General study results and limits: Specificity of a few CMV-associated chains for CMV antigens was verified in vitro.

Here immunoSEQ multiplex PCR was the method, and the copy in TCRdb shows in-frame clones only, minus some. In the table there are over 150,000 clones, 70% to 90% of which are singletons. With regard to this clone: What it binds is not known.

These donors were members of the approximately 120-subject validation cohort, a group separate from the roughly 700-subject first cohort. Germline loops: CDR1 MGHRA, CDR2 YSYEKL. V shed 4 bases, J shed 7 bases, and the junction held 9 bases outside the gene matches. The CDR3 length is 14 residues. The origin of this receptor is a woman aged 30 to 39 in good health and CMV-seronegative. This chain links TRBV4-1 with TRBJ2-7; 8 bases are shared with TRBD1. The specimen was PBMCs. The CDR3 nucleotides are TGCGCCAGCAGCCCTGGGCCAGGGGGCAGGGAGCAGTACTTC. Its translation: CASSPGPGGREQYF.